The entry that follows covers one TCR beta chain sequence. The CDR3 runs 15 residues. Germline assignment: CDR1 SGHVS and CDR2 FQNEAQ. V lost 1 base and J 4 bases, leaving 13 bases between the germline ends. The sample originates from a study of T cell clones after liver transplantation. Assay: immunoSEQ multiplex PCR; the TCRdb copy retains only in-frame clones and omits some. Among tens of thousands of clones listed, roughly nine tenths were seen once. The sequence was obtained from a human donor who received a liver transplant. Sample: CD4+ T cells from blood, taken before liver transplant. This rearrangement joins TRBV7-8 to TRBJ1-2, with D hard to call. As DNA, the CDR3 is TGTGCCAGCAGCTTAGAGGGCCCCGGAGGCTATGGCTACACCTTC. Translating it yields CASSLEGPGGYGYTF. Based on the CDR3 plus reference TRBV7-8 and TRBJ1-2, the full variable domain is GAGVSQSPRYKVAKRGQDVALRCDPISGHVSLFWYQQALGQGPEFLTYFQNEAQLDKSGLPSDRFFAERPEGSVSTLKIQRTQQEDSAVYLCASSLEGPGGYGYTFGSGTRLTVV.